This T cell receptor (beta chain) originates from a study of T cell clonotyping in hematopoietic cell transplantation. Assay: immunoSEQ multiplex PCR; the TCRdb copy retains only in-frame clones and omits some. The repertoire holds about 69,000 clones, with just under 95% as singletons. Germline V gene lookup returns CDR1 SGHRS and CDR2 YFSETQ. V lost 4 bases, J lost 2 bases, and 16 bases lay in between. The CDR3 has 15 amino acids. With regard to this clone: Its antigen is as yet unknown.

The study, taken as a whole, reports: Broader posttransplant TCR repertoire diversity was predicted by graft donor and pretransplant recipient Inverse Simpson Index values. Few recipient clonotypes overlapped donors; over 95% were de novo at given depth. CD4 and CD8 repertoire contributions could not be separated without sorting.

The source is a man aged 45 to 65 in good health. Some clones in this sample may be carry-over from other donors' samples. Sequenced material: peripheral blood mononuclear cells. The chain has TRBV5-1 and TRBJ2-7; TRBD2 might be the D (5 bases). CDR3 bases: TGCGCCAGCAGCCTTGACCCCGGGGAGACCTACGAGCAGTACTTC. Its protein is CASSLDPGETYEQYF.